This T cell receptor (beta chain) stems from a study of T cell repertoires in cytomegalovirus infection. Study-wide background: Carrying CMV and the relevant HLA type showed in public TCR beta signatures. Broader study findings: Summed public TCR beta family frequency identified CMV carriers bearing the relevant HLA.

V lost 2 bases to trimming and J lost 4 bases, with 14 bases between them. The CDR3 length is 15 residues. Germline lookup yields CDR1 MNHEY and CDR2 SMNVEV (reference sequence). TCRdb fed the reads into MiXCR, producing one record per CDR3 protein. The sample yields under 850,000 distinct CDR3 sequences, roughly 33% seen once. A note on this clonotype: Its antigen is not known.

This specimen consisted of cultured PBMCs, obtained from culture after CMV antigen stimulation. This clonotype was sampled from a human donor in good health (CMV status not recorded). Some clones in this sample may be carry-over from other donors' samples. The V call is TRBV27, the J call TRBJ2-5, with D perhaps matching TRBD1 (6 bases). CDR3: CASSLRNDRRETQYF. For the CDR3, the DNA is TGTGCCAGCAGTTTACGAAACGACAGGAGAGAGACCCAGTACTTC.